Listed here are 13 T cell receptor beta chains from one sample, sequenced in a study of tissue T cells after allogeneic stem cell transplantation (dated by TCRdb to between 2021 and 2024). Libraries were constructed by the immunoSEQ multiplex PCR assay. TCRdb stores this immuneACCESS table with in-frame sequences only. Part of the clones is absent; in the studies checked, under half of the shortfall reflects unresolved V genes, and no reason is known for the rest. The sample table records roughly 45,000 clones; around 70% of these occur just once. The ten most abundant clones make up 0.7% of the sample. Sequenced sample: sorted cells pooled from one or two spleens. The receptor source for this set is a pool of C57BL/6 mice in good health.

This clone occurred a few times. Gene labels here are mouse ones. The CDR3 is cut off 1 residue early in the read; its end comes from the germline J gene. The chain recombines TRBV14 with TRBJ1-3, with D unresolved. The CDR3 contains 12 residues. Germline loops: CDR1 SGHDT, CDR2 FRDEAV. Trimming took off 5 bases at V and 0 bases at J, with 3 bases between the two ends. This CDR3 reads CASRSSGNTLYF. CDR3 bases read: TGTGCCAGCAGAAGTTCTGGAAATACGCTCTAT.

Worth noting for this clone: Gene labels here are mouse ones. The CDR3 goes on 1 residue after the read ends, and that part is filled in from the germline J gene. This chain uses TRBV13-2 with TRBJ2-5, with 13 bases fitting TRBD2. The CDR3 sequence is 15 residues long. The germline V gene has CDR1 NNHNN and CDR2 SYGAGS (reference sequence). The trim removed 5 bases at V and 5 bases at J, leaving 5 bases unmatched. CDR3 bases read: TGTGCCAGCGGCGGACTGGGGGGGCAGCGAGACACCCAGTAC. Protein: CASGGLGGQRDTQY. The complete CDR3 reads CASGGLGGQRDTQYF.

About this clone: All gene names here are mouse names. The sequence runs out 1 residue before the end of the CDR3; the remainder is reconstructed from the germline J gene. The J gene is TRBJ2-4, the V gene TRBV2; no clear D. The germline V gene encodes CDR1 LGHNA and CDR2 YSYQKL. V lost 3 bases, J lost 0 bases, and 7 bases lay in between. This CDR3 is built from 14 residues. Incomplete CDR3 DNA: TGTGCCAGCAGCCAGAGGGCGAGTCAAAACACCTTGTAC. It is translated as CASSQRASQNTLY. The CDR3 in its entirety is CASSQRASQNTLYF.

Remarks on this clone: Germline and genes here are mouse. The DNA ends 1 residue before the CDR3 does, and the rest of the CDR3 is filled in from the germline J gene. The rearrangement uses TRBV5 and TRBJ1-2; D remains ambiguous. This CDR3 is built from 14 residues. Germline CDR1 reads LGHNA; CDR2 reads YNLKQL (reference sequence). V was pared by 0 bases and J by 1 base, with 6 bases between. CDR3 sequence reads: CASSQDPGNSDYTF. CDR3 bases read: TGTGCCAGCAGCCAAGATCCCGGAAACTCCGACTACACC.

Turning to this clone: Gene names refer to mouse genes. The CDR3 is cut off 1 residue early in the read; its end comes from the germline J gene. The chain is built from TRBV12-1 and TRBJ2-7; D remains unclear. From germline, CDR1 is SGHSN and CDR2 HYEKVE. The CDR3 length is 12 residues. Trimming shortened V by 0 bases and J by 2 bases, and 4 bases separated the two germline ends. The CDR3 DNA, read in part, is TGTGCCAGCTCTCTCAACACCTATGAACAGTAC. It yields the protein CASSLNTYEQY. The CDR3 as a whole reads CASSLNTYEQYF.

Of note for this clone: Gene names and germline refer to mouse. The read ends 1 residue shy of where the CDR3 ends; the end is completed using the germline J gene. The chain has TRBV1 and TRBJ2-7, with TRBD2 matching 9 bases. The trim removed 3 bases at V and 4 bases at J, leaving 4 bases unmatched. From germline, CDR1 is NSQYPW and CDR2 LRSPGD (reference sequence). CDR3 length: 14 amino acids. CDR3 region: CTCSALTGGYEQYF. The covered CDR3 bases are TGCACCTGCAGTGCCCTCACTGGGGGGTATGAACAGTAC.

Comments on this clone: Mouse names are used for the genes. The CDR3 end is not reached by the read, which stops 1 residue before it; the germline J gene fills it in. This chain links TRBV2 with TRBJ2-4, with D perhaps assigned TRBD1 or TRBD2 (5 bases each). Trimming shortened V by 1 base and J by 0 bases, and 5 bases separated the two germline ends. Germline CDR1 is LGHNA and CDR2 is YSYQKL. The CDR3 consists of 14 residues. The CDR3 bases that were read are TGTGCCAGCAGCCAAGGGGACAGTCAAAACACCTTGTAC. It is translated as CASSQGDSQNTLY. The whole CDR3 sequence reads CASSQGDSQNTLYF.

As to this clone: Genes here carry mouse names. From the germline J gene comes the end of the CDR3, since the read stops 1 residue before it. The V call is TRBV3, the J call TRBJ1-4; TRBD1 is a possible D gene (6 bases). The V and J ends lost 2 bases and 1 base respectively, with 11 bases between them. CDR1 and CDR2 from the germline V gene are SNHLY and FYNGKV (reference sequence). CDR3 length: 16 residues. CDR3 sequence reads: CASSLTGQPSNERLFF. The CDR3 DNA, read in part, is TGTGCCAGCAGCTTAACGGGACAACCTTCCAACGAAAGATTATTT. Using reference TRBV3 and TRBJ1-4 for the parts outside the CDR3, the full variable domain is GPKVLQIPSHQIIDMGQMVTLNCDPVSNHLYFYWYKQILGQQMEFLVNFYNGKVMEKSKLFKDQFSVERPDGSYFTLKIQPTALEDSAVYFCASSLTGQPSNERLFFGHGTKLSVL.

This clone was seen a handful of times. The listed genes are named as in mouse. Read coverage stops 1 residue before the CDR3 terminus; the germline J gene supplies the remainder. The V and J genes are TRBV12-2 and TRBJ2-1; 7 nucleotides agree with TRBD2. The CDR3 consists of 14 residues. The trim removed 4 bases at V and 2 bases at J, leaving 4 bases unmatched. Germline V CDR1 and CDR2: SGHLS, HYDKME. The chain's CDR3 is CASSSDWDYAEQFF. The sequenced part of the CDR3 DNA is TGTGCCAGCTCCTCAGACTGGGACTATGCTGAGCAGTTC.

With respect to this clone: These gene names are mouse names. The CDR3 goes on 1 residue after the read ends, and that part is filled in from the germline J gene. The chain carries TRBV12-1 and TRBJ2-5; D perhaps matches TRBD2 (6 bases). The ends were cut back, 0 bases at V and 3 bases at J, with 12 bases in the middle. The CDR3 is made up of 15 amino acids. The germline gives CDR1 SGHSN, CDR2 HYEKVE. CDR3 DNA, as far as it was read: TGTGCCAGCTCTCTCGGATGGGGGAGGCAAGACACCCAGTAC. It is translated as CASSLGWGRQDTQY. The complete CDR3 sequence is CASSLGWGRQDTQYF.

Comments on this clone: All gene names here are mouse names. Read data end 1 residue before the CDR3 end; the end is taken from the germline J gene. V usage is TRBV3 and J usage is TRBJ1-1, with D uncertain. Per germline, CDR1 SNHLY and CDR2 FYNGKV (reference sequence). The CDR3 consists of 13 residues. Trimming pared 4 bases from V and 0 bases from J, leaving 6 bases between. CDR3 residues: CASSSTTNTEVFF. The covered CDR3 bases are TGTGCCAGCAGCTCAACAACAAACACAGAAGTCTTC. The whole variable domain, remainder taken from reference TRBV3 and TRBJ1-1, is GPKVLQIPSHQIIDMGQMVTLNCDPVSNHLYFYWYKQILGQQMEFLVNFYNGKVMEKSKLFKDQFSVERPDGSYFTLKIQPTALEDSAVYFCASSSTTNTEVFFGKGTRLTVV.

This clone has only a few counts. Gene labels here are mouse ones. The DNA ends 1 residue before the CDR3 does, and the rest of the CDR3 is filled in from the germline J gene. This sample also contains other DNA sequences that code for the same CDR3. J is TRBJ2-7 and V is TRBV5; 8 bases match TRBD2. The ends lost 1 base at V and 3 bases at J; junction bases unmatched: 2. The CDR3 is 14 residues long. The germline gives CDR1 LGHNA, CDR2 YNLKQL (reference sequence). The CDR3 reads CASSQGTGGYEQYF. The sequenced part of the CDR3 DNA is TGTGCCAGCAGCCAAGGAACTGGGGGCTATGAACAGTAC.

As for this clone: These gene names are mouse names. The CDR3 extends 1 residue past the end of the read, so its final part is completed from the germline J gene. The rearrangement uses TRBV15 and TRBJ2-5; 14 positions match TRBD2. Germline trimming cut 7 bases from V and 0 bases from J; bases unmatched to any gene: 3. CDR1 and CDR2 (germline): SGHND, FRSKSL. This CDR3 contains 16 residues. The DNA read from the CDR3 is TGTGCCAGCACGGGACTGGGGGGGCATAACCAAGACACCCAGTAC. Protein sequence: CASTGLGGHNQDTQY. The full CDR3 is CASTGLGGHNQDTQYF.